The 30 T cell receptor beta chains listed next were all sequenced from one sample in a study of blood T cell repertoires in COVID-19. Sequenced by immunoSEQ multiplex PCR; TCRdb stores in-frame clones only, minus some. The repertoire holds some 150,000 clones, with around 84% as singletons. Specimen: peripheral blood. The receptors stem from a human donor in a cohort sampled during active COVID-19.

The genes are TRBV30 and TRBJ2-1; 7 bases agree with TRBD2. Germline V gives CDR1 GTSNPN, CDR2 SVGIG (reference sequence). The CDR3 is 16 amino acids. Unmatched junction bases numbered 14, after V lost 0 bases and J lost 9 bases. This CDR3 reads CAWSVLGGGLKSEQFF. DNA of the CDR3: TGTGCCTGGAGTGTACTTGGCGGGGGTCTTAAGAGTGAGCAGTTCTTC.

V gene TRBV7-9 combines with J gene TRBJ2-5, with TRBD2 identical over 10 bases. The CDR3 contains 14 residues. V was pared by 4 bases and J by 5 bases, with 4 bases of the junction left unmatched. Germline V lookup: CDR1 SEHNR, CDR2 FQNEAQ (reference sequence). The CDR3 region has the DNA TGTGCCAGCAGCTCCCTTAGCGGGGGGGAGACCCAGTACTTC. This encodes CASSSLSGGETQYF. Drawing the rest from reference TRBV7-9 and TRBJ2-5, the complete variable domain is DTGVSQNPRHKITKRGQNVTFRCDPISEHNRLYWYRQTLGQGPEFLTYFQNEAQLEKSRLLSDRFSAERPKGSFSTLEIQRTEQGDSAMYLCASSSLSGGETQYFGPGTRLLVL.

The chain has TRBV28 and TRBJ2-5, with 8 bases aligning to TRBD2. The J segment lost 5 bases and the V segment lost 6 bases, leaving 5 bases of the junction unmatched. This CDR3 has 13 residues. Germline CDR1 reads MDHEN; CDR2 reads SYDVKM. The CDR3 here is CASRPGRDETQYF. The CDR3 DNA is TGTGCCAGCAGACCCGGGAGGGACGAGACCCAGTACTTC.

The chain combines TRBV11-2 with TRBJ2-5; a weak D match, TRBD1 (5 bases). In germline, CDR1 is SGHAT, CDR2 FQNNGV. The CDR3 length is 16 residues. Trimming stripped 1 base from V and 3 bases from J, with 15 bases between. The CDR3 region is CASSLGWGQEKETQYF. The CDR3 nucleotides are TGTGCCAGCAGCTTAGGTTGGGGCCAGGAGAAAGAGACCCAGTACTTC.

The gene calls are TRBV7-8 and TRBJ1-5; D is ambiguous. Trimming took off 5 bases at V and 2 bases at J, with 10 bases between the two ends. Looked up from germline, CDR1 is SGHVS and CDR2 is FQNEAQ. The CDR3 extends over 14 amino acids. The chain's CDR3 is CASSPRIGNQPQHF. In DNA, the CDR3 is TGTGCCAGCAGCCCGCGTATCGGCAATCAGCCCCAGCATTTT.

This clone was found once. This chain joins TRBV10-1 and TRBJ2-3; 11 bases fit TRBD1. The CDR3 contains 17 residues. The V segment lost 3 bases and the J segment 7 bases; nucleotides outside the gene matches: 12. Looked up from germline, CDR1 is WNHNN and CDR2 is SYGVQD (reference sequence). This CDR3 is CASSESLGTGGRNTQYF. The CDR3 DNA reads TGCGCCAGCAGTGAAAGTCTCGGGACAGGGGGTAGAAATACGCAGTATTTT.

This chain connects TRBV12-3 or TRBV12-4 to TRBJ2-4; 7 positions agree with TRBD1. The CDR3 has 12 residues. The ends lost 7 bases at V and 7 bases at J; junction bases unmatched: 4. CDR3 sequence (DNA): TGTGCCAGCACCCAGACAGGGAACATTCAGTACTTC. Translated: CASTQTGNIQYF.

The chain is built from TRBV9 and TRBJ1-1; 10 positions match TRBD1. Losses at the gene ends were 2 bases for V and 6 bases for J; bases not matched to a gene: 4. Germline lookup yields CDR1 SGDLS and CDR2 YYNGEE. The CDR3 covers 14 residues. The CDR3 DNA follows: TGTGCCAGCAGCGTTGGACAGGGGGATTCTGAAGCTTTCTTT. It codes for CASSVGQGDSEAFF.

The CDR3 here is CASNPQGGRVQPQHF. The CDR3, as DNA: TGTGCCAGCAACCCTCAAGGGGGCAGGGTTCAGCCCCAGCATTTT. This sequence joins TRBV2 and TRBJ1-5; TRBD1 matches 7 bases. The length of the CDR3 is 15 residues. Germline CDR1 and CDR2: SNHLY and FYNNEI. The trim removed 7 bases at V and 6 bases at J, leaving 12 bases unmatched.

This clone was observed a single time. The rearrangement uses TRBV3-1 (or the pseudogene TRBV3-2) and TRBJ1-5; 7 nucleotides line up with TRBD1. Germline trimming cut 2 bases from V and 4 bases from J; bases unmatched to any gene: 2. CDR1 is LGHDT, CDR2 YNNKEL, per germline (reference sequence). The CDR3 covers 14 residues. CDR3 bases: TGTGCCAGCAGCCAAACGACAGGGAATCAGCCCCAGCATTTT. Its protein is CASSQTTGNQPQHF.

For the CDR3, the DNA is TGTGCCAGCTCACCAAGACTAGCGGGGGGGTTGACGAATACGCAGTATTTT. Amino acids: CASSPRLAGGLTNTQYF. The chain links TRBV18 to TRBJ2-3, with 14 bases identical to TRBD2. The germline gives CDR1 KGHSH, CDR2 LQKENI. The CDR3 length is 17 residues. J lost 7 bases, V lost 2 bases, and 8 bases had no gene match.

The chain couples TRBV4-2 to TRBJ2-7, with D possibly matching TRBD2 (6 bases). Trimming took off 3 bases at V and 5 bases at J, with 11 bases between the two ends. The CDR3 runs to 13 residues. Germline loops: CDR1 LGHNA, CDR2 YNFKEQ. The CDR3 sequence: CASSQNWGDEQYF. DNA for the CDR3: TGTGCCAGCAGCCAGAATTGGGGGGACGAGCAGTACTTC.

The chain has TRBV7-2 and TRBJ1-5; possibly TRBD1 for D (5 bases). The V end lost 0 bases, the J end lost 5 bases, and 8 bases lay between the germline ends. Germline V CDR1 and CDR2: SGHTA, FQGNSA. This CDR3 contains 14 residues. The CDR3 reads CASSLAGGDQPQHF. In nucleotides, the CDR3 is TGTGCCAGCAGCTTAGCGGGAGGGGATCAGCCCCAGCATTTT.

The chain's CDR3 is CASSEVGGGGDIQYF. The CDR3 DNA is TGTGCCAGCAGTGAAGTAGGAGGGGGAGGGGACATTCAGTACTTC. The chain is built from TRBV6-1 and TRBJ2-4; D may be TRBD2 (7 bases). There are 15 residues in the CDR3. Germline V lookup: CDR1 MNHNS, CDR2 SASEGT. The V end was cut by 1 base, the J end by 8 bases, with 15 bases between.

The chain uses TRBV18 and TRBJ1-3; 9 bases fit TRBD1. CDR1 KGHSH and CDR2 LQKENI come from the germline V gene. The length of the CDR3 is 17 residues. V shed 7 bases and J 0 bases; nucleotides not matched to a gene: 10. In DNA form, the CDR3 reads TGTGCCAGCTGTTCCGGGACAGGGCCACCCTCTGGAAACACCATATATTTT. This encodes CASCSGTGPPSGNTIYF.

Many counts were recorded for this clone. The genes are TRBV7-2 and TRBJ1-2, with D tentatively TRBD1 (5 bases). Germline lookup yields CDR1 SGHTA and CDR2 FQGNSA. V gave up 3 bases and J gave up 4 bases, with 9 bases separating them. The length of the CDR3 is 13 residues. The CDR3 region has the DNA TGTGCCAGCAGCTTGGGGCAGGTCTATGGCTACACCTTC. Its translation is CASSLGQVYGYTF. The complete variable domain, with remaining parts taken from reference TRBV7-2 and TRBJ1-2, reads GAGVSQSPSNKVTEKGKDVELRCDPISGHTALYWYRQSLGQGLEFLIYFQGNSAPDKSGLPSDRFSAERTGGSVSTLTIQRTQQEDSAVYLCASSLGQVYGYTFGSGTRLTVV.

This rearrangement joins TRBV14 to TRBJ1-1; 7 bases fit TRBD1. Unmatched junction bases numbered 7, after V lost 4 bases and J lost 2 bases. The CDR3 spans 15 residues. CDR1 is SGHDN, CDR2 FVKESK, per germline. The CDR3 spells CASSPRTGSNTEAFF. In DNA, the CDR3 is TGTGCCAGCAGCCCCCGGACAGGCTCAAACACTGAAGCTTTCTTT. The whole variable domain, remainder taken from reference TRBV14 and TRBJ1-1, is EAGVTQFPSHSVIEKGQTVTLRCDPISGHDNLYWYRRVMGKEIKFLLHFVKESKQDESGMPNNRFLAERTGGTYSTLKVQPAELEDSGVYFCASSPRTGSNTEAFFGQGTRLTVV.

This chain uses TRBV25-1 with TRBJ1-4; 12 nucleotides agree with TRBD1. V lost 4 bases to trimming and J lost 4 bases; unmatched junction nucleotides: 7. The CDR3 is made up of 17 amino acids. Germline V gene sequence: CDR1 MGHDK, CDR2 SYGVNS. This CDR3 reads CASSAGTGGAINEKLFF. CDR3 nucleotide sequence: TGTGCCAGCAGTGCAGGGACAGGGGGCGCGATTAATGAAAAACTGTTTTTT.

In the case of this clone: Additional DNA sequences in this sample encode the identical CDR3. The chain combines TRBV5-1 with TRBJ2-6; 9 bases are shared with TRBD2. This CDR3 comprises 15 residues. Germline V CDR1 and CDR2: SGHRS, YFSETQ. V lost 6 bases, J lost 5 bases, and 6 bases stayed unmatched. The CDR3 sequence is CASNPRGGRANVLTF. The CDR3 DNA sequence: TGCGCCAGCAATCCGCGGGGGGGCAGGGCCAACGTCCTGACTTTC.

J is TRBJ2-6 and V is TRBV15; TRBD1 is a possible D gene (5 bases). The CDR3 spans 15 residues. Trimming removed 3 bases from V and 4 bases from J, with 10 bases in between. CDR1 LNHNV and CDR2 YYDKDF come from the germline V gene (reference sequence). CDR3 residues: CATSSFRTGANVLTF. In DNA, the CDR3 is TGTGCCACCAGCAGTTTCAGGACAGGGGCCAACGTCCTGACTTTC.

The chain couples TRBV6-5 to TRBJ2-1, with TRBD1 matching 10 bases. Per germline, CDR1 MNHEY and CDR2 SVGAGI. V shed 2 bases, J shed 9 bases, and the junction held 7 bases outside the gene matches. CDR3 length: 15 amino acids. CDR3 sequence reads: CASSYKRDRGGEQFF. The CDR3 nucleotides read TGTGCCAGCAGTTACAAGCGGGACAGGGGCGGTGAGCAGTTCTTC.

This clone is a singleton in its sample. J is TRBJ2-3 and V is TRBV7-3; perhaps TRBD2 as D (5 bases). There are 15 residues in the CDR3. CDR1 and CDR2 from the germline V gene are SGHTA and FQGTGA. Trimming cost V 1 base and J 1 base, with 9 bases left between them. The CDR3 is CASSLMSAGTDTQYF. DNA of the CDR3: TGTGCCAGCAGCTTAATGTCAGCGGGCACAGATACGCAGTATTTT.

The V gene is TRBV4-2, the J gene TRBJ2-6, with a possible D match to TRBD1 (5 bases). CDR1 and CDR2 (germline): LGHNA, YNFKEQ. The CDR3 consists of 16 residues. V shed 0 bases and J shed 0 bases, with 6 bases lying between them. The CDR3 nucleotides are TGTGCCAGCAGCCAAGAAGACAGCTCTGGGGCCAACGTCCTGACTTTC. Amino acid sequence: CASSQEDSSGANVLTF.

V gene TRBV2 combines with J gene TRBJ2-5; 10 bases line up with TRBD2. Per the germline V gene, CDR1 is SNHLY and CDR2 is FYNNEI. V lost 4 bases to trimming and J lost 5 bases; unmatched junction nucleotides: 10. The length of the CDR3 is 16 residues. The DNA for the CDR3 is TGTGCCAGCAGTGTTGGCAGCGGGAGGGCCAGTGAGACCCAGTACTTC. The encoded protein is CASSVGSGRASETQYF.

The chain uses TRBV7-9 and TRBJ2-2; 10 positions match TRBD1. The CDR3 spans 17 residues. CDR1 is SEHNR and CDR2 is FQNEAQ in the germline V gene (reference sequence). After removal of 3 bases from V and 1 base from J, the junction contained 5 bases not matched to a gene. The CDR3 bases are TGTGCCAGCAGCTTGGGACAGGGGTGGCAGAACACCGGGGAGCTGTTTTTT. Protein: CASSLGQGWQNTGELFF.

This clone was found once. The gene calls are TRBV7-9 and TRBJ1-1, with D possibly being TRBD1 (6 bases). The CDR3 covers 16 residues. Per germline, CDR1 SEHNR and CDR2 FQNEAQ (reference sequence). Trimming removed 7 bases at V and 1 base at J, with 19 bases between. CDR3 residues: CASNPPRGQRNTEAFF. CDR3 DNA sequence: TGTGCCAGCAACCCCCCCCGAGGACAGAGGAACACTGAAGCTTTCTTT.

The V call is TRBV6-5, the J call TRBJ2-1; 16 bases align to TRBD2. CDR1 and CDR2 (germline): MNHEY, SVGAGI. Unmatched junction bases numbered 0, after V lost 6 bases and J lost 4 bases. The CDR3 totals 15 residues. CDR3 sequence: CASRGLAGGYNEQFF. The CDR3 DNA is TGTGCCAGCAGGGGACTAGCGGGGGGGTACAATGAGCAGTTCTTC.

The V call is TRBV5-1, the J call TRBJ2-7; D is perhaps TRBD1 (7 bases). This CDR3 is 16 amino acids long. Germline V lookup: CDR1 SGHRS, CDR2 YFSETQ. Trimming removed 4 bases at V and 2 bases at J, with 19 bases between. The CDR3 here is CASSPQSWRGPYEQYF. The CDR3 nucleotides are TGCGCCAGCAGCCCACAATCGTGGAGGGGGCCCTACGAGCAGTACTTC.

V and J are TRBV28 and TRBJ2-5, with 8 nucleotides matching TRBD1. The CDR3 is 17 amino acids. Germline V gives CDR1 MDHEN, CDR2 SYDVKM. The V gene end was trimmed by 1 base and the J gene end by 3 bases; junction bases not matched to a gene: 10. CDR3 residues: CASSLFVGTGRKETQYF. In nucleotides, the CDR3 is TGTGCCAGCAGTTTATTTGTGGGGACAGGACGGAAAGAGACCCAGTACTTC.

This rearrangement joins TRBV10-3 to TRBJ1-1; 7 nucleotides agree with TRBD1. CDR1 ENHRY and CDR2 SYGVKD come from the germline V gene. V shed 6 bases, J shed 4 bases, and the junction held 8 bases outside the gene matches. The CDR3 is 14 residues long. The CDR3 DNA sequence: TGTGCCATCAGCCCGGGGCAGGGGGGCACTGAAGCTTTCTTT. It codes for CAISPGQGGTEAFF.